The sequence of this TCR beta chain was determined in a study of T cell repertoires in cytomegalovirus infection. Study details: Public TCR beta signatures were indicative of both CMV infection and a matching HLA type.

V was pared by 6 bases and J by 6 bases, with 8 bases of the junction left unmatched. Germline values: CDR1 SQVTM, CDR2 ANQGSEA. CDR3 length: 14 amino acids. This clonotype came up many times. MiXCR, run by TCRdb on the reads, gives a single entry per CDR3 protein. The table records about 260,000 distinct CDR3 sequences, approximately 8.3% of them present only once. Material for sequencing was PBMCs. This clonotype was sampled from a human donor in good health (CMV status not recorded). Some clones in this sample may be carry-over from other donors' samples. This chain joins TRBV29-1 and TRBJ2-2, with TRBD1 matching 9 bases. The CDR3 is CSVSGDRVAGELFF. CDR3 nucleotide sequence: TGCAGCGTCTCCGGGGACAGGGTAGCCGGGGAGCTGTTTTTT.